The clone carrying this T cell receptor (beta chain) was seen a few times. Antigen specificity is unknown. The final CDR3 position lacks the conserved phenylalanine or tryptophan, pointing to a likely read error. This specimen comes from a study of molecular identifiers for immune sequencing clone quantification. Germline assignment: CDR1 SEHNR and CDR2 FQNEAQ (reference sequence). Trimming took 2 bases from V and 9 from J; bases not matched to a gene: 6. The CDR3 consists of 15 residues. Bulk TCR libraries were made with methods that had been previously described and with listed TCR primers. TCRdb redid the calling of the PCR reads with MiXCR, one entry per CDR3 protein. Here the sample spans approximately 550,000 distinct CDR3 sequences, about a fifth being singletons. Findings of the study overall: Clones that exceeded 20 RNA copies held over 98% of effector molecules, yet under 1% in naive cells.

Sequencing used naive CD8+ T cells from blood, with Jurkat cell RNA spiked in. Subset meaning: FACS-sorted CD8+CD4-CCR7+CD45RA+ naive T cells. The rearrangement uses TRBV7-9 and TRBJ2-1; 11 bases align to TRBD2. This TCR was recovered from a human donor in good health. Some libraries in this study had Jurkat cell RNA spiked in. In DNA form, the CDR3 reads TGTGCCAGCAGCTTACTAGCGGGAGGCCCTAGTGAGCAGTTCCTC. Translating it yields CASSLLAGGPSEQFL.